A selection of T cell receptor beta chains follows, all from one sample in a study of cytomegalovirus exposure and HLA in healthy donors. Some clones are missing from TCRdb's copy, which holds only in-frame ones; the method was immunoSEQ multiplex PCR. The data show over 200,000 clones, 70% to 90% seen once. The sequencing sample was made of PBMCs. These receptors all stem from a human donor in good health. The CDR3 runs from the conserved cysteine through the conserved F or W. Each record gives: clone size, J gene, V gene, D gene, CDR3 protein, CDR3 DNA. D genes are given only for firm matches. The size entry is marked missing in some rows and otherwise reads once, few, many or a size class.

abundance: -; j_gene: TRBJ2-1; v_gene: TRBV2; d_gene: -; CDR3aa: CASSVLPFEGEQFF; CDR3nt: TGTGCCAGCAGTGTGTTGCCGTTTGAGGGTGAGCAGTTCTTC
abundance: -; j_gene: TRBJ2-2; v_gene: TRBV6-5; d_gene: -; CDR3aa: CASSVGALGTGELFF; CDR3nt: TGTGCCAGCAGTGTTGGGGCTTTGGGCACCGGGGAGCTGTTTTTT
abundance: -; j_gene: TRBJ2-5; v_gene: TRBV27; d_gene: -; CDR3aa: CASSLEGAETQYF; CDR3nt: TGTGCCAGCAGTTTAGAAGGAGCAGAGACCCAGTACTTC
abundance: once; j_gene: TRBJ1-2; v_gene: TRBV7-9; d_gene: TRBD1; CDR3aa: CASSSKLRTGEKGYGYTF; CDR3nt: TGTGCCAGCAGCTCAAAACTTCGGACAGGGGAGAAGGGCTATGGCTACACCTTC
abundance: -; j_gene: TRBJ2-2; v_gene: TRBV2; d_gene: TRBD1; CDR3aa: CASSAGTGYTGELFF; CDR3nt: TGTGCCAGCAGTGCCGGGACAGGCTACACCGGGGAGCTGTTTTTT
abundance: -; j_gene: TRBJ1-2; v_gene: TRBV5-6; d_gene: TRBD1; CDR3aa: CASSPDRVDYGYTF; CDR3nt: TGTGCCAGCAGCCCGGACAGGGTTGACTATGGCTACACCTTC
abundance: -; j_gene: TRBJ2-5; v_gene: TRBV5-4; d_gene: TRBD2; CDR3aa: CASSLSGGRAGETQYF; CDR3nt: TGTGCCAGCAGCTTGTCGGGCGGGAGGGCCGGAGAGACCCAGTACTTC
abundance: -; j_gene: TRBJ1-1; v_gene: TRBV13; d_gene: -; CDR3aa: CASSHSAVKNTEAFF; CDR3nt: TGTGCCAGCAGCCATTCGGCGGTAAAGAACACTGAAGCTTTCTTT
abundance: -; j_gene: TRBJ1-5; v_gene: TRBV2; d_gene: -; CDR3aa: CASSRQDQPQHF; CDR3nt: TGTGCCAGCAGCAGACAAGATCAGCCCCAGCATTTT
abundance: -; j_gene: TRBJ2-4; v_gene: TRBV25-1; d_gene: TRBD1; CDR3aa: CASSDRRQGNIQYF; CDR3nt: TGTGCCAGCAGTGACCGGAGACAGGGGAACATTCAGTACTTC
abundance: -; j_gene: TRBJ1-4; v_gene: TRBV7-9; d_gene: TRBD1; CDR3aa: CASSSGQEHNEKLFF; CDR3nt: TGTGCCAGCAGCTCGGGACAGGAACATAATGAAAAACTGTTTTTT
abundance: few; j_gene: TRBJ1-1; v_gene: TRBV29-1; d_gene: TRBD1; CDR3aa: CSVAVGQRNTEAFF; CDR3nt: TGCAGCGTCGCCGTGGGACAGCGAAACACTGAAGCTTTCTTT
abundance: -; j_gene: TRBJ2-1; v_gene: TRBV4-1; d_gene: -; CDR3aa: CASSQDRRSEQFF; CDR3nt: TGCGCCAGCAGCCAAGATCGGAGATCTGAGCAGTTCTTC
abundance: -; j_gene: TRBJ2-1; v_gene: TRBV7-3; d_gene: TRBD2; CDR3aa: CASSLYGLSGKTPYNEQFF; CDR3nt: TGTGCCAGCAGCTTATATGGCCTTAGCGGGAAAACACCCTACAATGAGCAGTTCTTC
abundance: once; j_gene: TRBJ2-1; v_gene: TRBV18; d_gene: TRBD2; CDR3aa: CASSPPAGLAPNEQFF; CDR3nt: TGTGCCAGCTCACCACCGGCCGGACTAGCCCCCAATGAGCAGTTCTTC
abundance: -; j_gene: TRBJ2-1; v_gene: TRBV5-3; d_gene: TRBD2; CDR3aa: CARSLGEGRGPAQIF; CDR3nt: TGTGCCAGAAGCTTGGGGGAGGGGCGAGGCCCCGCCCAGATCTTC